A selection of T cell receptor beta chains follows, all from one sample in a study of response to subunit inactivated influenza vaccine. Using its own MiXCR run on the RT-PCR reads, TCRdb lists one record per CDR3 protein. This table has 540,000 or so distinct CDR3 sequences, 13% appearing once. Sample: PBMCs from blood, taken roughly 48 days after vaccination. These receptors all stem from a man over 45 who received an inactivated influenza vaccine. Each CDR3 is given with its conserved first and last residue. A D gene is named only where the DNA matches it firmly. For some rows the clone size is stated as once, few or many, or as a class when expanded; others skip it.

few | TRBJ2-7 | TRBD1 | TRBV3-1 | TGTGCCAGCAGCCACCCGGGACAGGGTAACGAGCAGTACTTC | CASSHPGQGNEQYF
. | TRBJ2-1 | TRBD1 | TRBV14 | TGTGCCAGCAGCCGGACAGGGGTGTACAATGAGCAGTTCTTC | CASSRTGVYNEQFF
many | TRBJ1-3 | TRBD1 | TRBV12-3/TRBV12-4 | TGTGCCAGCGACAGGGTCTCTGGAAACACCATATATTTT | CASDRVSGNTIYF
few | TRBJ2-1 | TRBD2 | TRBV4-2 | TGTGCCAGCAGCCCTCCAGGGAGGGAGGATGAGCAGTTCTTC | CASSPPGREDEQFF
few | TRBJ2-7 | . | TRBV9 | TGTGCCAGCAGCGTGGGGGGTGTTAGCAGCTCCTACGAGCAGTACTTC | CASSVGGVSSSYEQYF
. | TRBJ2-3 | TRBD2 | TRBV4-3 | TGCGCCAGCAGCCAAGCGGAGTGGTCTAGCGGGAGTGATACGCAGTATTTT | CASSQAEWSSGSDTQYF
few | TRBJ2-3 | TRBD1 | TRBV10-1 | TGCGCCAGCAGTGATACCGGGACAGGAGATAGAGATACGCAGTATTTT | CASSDTGTGDRDTQYF
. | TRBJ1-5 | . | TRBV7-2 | TGTGCCAGCAGCTCGGGACGGGGATATAGCAATCAGCCCCAGCATTTT | CASSSGRGYSNQPQHF
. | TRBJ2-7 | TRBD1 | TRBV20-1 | TGCAGTGCTAGTGGTGTGACAGGGGGTGTGGAGCAGTACTTC | CSASGVTGGVEQYF
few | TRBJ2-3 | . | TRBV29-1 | TGCAGCCGCAGGGATTTCGGCACAGATACGCAGTATTTT | CSRRDFGTDTQYF
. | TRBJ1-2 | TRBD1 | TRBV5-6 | TGTGCCAGCAGCTTAAGACAGGGGTACAACTATGGCTACACCTTC | CASSLRQGYNYGYTF
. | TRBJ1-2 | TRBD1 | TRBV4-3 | TGCGCCAGCAGCCAAGATCGAAGACAGGGGTATTCGCGGACCTTC | CASSQDRRQGYSRTF
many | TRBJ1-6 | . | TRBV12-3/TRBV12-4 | TGTGCCAGCAGTTTAGCAGGGGGAGATTCACCCCTCCACTTT | CASSLAGGDSPLHF
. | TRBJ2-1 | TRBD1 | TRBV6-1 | TGTGCCAGCAGCCGACGGGACAGGGTATCGCGTGAGCAGTTCTTC | CASSRRDRVSREQFF
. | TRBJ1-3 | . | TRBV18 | TGTGCCAGCTCACCACGTCCGGCACCTGGAAACACCATATATTTT | CASSPRPAPGNTIYF
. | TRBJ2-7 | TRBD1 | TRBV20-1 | TGCAGTGCTCCCCTCACCGGGACAGGGGTCGGCGAGCAGTACTTC | CSAPLTGTGVGEQYF
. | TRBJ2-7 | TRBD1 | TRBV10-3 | TGTGCCATCAGTGAGATTGCAGGGGGCTACGAGCAGTACTTC | CAISEIAGGYEQYF
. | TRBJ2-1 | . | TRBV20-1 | TGCAGTGTCAGCGGAGGGGCAGAACACAATGAGCAGTTCTTC | CSVSGGAEHNEQFF
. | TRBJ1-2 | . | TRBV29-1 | TGCAGCGGGGACACCAACTATGGCTACACCTTC | CSGDTNYGYTF
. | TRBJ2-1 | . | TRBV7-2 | TGTGCCAGCAGCTTATACCTCAATGAGCAGTTCTTC | CASSLYLNEQFF
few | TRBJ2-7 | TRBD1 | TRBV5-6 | TGTGCCAGCTATTTCGGGACAGGGGGACCCTACGAGCAGTACTTC | CASYFGTGGPYEQYF
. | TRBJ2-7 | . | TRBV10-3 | TGTGCCATCAGTTCCGGGACGCAAGCCTACGAGCAGTACTTC | CAISSGTQAYEQYF
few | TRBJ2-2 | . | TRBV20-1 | TGCAGTGCTAGACCAGGGAGTATCGGGGAGCTGTTTTTT | CSARPGSIGELFF
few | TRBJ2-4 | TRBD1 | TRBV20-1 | TGCAGTGCTGACAGGGCAGCTATGGTGGCCAAAAACATTCAGTACTTC | CSADRAAMVAKNIQYF
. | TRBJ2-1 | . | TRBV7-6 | TGTGTCAGCAGCTTTTGGGCGGGCATCACGGGGAATGAGCAGTTCTTC | CVSSFWAGITGNEQFF
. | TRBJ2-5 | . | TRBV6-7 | TGTGCCAGCAGTTACGCGGGGACCCAGTACTTC | CASSYAGTQYF
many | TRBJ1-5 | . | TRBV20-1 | TGCAGTGCTGCGCAGCCCAGTAGCAATCAGCCCCAGCATTTT | CSAAQPSSNQPQHF